This TCR beta chain was sequenced in a study of blood T cells in healthy people across ages. Study-wide points: TCR beta diversity tracked closely with naive T cell percentage. Diversity of TCR beta per million T cells declined in a roughly linear way with age.

Alongside a J-beta primer mix, a sample-barcoded 5' primer served in a second PCR lasting about 7 to 11 cycles. Each CDR3 protein is one row after TCRdb ran MiXCR on the 5' RACE reads. The repertoire holds about 1.4 million distinct CDR3 sequences, around 59% seen once, with over 6.5% in the top ten. CDR1 MNHNS and CDR2 SASEGT come from the germline V gene. V lost 2 bases and J lost 5; bases outside the gene matches: 7. The CDR3 totals 15 residues. In regard to this clonotype: The antigen is undetermined.

Those donating, healthy Caucasian individuals from Russia, were aged roughly 6 to 95. Sequenced material: blood. This clonotype was obtained from a man aged 18 to 35 in good health. This sequence joins TRBV6-1 and TRBJ2-7; 9 bases match TRBD2. CDR3 coding DNA: TGTGCCAGCAGTGAACTCCCAGCGGGAGGCCACGAGCAGTACTTC. This codes for CASSELPAGGHEQYF.